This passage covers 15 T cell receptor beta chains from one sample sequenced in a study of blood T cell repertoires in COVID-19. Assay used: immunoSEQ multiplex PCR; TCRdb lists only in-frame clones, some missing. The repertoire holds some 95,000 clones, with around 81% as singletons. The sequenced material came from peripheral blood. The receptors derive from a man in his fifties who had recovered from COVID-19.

CDR3 nucleotide sequence: TGTGCCAGCAGACGTTCACTAGCGGGAGACCCCTACAATGAGCAGTTCTTC. Amino acid sequence: CASRRSLAGDPYNEQFF. This chain connects TRBV4-2 to TRBJ2-1; 11 bases are shared with TRBD2. Germline lookup yields CDR1 LGHNA and CDR2 YNFKEQ. The CDR3 contains 17 residues. Trimming at V came to 6 bases and at J to 2 bases, leaving 9 bases not matched to a gene.

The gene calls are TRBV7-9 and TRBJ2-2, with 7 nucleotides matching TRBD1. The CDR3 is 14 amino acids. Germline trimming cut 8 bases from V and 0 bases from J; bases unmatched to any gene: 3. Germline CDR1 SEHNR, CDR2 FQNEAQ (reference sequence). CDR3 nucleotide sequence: TGTGCCAGCTCCCAGGGGGCGAACACCGGGGAGCTGTTTTTT. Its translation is CASSQGANTGELFF.

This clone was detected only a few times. The CDR3 sequence: CASSQDRRTDRGPTNYGYTF. The CDR3 DNA reads TGCGCCAGCAGCCAAGATAGGCGAACGGACAGGGGCCCGACTAACTATGGCTACACCTTC. The V and J genes are TRBV4-1 and TRBJ1-2, with TRBD1 matching 9 bases. J was trimmed by 0 bases and V by 0 bases; bases with no gene match: 14. CDR1 and CDR2 from the germline V gene are MGHRA and YSYEKL. The CDR3 contains 20 residues.

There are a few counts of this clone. The CDR3 DNA sequence: TGCAGCGCTCCCGGGGTCCGGGGCGAGCAGTACTTC. This encodes CSAPGVRGEQYF. This rearrangement joins TRBV29-1 to TRBJ2-7, with D possibly being TRBD2 (5 bases). The V and J ends lost 7 bases and 6 bases respectively, with 16 bases between them. This CDR3 has 12 amino acids. Per the germline V gene, CDR1 is SQVTM and CDR2 is ANQGSEA.

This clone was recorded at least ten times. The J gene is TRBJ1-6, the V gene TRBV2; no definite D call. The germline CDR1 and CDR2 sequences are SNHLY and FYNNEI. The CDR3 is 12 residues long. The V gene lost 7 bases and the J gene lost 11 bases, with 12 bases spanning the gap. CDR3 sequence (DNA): TGTGCCAGCATAACGGGTAGTACACCCCTCCACTTT. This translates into CASITGSTPLHF.

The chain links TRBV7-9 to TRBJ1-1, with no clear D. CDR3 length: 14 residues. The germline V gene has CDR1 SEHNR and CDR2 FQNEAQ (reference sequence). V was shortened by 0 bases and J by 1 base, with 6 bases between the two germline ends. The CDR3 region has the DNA TGTGCCAGCAGCTTAGCCCTGGCGAACACTGAAGCTTTCTTT. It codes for CASSLALANTEAFF.

This CDR3 reads CASSLDRPNTIYF. CDR3 DNA: TGTGCCAGCAGTTTGGACAGGCCAAACACCATATATTTT. This sequence joins TRBV6-5 and TRBJ1-3, with 7 bases identical to TRBD1. The CDR3 is made up of 13 amino acids. Germline trimming cut 4 bases from V and 6 bases from J; bases unmatched to any gene: 3. Germline loops: CDR1 MNHEY, CDR2 SVGAGI.

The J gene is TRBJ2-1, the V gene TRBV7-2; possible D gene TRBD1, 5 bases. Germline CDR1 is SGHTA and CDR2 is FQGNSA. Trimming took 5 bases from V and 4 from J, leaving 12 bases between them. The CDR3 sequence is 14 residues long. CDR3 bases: TGTGCCAGCAGCCTTATGACAGCATACAATGAGCAGTTCTTC. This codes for CASSLMTAYNEQFF.

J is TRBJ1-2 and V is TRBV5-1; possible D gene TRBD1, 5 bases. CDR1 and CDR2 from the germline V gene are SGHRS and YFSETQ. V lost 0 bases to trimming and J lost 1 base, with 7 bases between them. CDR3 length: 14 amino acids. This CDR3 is CASSLAGGNYGYTF. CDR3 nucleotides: TGCGCCAGCAGCTTGGCGGGGGGTAACTATGGCTACACCTTC.

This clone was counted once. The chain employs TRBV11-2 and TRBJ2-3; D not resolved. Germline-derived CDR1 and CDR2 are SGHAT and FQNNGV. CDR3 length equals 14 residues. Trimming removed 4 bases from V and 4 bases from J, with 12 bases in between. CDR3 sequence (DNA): TGTGCCAGCAGCTCTTACAGTAATCCAGATACGCAGTATTTT. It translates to CASSSYSNPDTQYF.

The CDR3 sequence: CASSYNRAETGYTF. In DNA form, the CDR3 reads TGTGCCAGCAGTTACAACAGGGCGGAAACTGGCTACACCTTC. This rearrangement joins TRBV6-2 or TRBV6-3 to TRBJ1-2; tentative D call: TRBD1 (6 bases). CDR1 MNHEY and CDR2 SVGEGT come from the germline V gene. The CDR3 loop spans 14 amino acids. Deletions cut 2 bases from V and 7 bases from J, with 14 bases between.

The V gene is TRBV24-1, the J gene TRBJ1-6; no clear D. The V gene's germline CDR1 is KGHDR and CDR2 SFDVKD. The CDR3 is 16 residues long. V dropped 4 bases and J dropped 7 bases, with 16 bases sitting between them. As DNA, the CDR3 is TGTGCCACCAGTGACCCCCCGGCAGGTCGGAATTCACCCCTCCACTTT. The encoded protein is CATSDPPAGRNSPLHF.

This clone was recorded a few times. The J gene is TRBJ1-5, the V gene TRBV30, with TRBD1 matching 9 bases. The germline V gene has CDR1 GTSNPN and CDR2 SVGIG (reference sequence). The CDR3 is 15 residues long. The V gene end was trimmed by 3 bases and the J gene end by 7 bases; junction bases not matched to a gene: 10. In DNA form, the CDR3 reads TGTGCCTGGAGCACCGGGACAGGGTCTTTGCAGCCCCAGCATTTT. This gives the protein CAWSTGTGSLQPQHF.

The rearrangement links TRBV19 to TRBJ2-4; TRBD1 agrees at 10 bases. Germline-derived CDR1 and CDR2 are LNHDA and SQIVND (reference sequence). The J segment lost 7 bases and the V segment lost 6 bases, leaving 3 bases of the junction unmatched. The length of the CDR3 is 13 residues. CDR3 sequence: CASRDRGRNIQYF. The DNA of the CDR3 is TGTGCCAGTAGGGACAGGGGGAGGAACATTCAGTACTTC.

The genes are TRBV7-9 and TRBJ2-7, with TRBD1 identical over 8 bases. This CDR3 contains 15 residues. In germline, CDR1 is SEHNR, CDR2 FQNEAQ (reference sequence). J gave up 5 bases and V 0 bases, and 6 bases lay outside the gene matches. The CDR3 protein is CASSLALAGGDEQYF. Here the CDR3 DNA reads TGTGCCAGCAGCTTAGCGCTGGCAGGGGGCGACGAGCAGTACTTC.